The 26 T cell receptor beta chains below come from one sample, sequenced in a study of blood T cell repertoires in COVID-19. Assay: immunoSEQ multiplex PCR; the TCRdb copy retains only in-frame clones and omits some. The table lists fewer than 200,000 clones, around nine tenths of them singletons, with approximately 0.5% in the top ten. The sequencing sample was made of peripheral blood. Receptors were obtained from a man aged 50 to 60 with acute or convalescent COVID-19.

The rearrangement links TRBV3-1 (or the pseudogene TRBV3-2) to TRBJ1-2; D perhaps matches TRBD1 (6 bases). Deletions cut 3 bases from V and 3 bases from J, with 14 bases between. The CDR3 is 15 residues long. Germline CDR1 is LGHDT and CDR2 is YNNKEL (reference sequence). CDR3 region: CASSHSGGPDYGYTF. Here the CDR3 DNA reads TGTGCCAGCAGCCATTCGGGGGGCCCGGACTATGGCTACACCTTC.

This clone appeared a single time. The chain recombines TRBV27 with TRBJ2-7; 8 bases are shared with TRBD1. Germline CDR1 MNHEY, CDR2 SMNVEV (reference sequence). Losses at the gene ends were 8 bases for V and 2 bases for J; bases not matched to a gene: 5. The CDR3 sequence is 13 residues long. The CDR3 loop is CASGGQGPYEQYV. As DNA, the CDR3 is TGTGCCAGCGGAGGACAGGGCCCCTACGAGCAGTACGTC.

The V call is TRBV28, the J call TRBJ1-5, with TRBD1 as a possible D gene (5 bases). Trimming shortened V by 5 bases and J by 0 bases, and 8 bases separated the two germline ends. The CDR3 length is 14 residues. The germline V gene has CDR1 MDHEN and CDR2 SYDVKM. CDR3 loop: CASSKGHSNQPQHF. As DNA, the CDR3 is TGTGCCAGCAGTAAGGGGCATAGCAATCAGCCCCAGCATTTT.

The CDR3 nucleotides read TGCGCCAGCATCTTCGGGGATGAGCAGTTCTTC. It yields the protein CASIFGDEQFF. This chain connects TRBV10-2 to TRBJ2-1; D perhaps matches TRBD2 (5 bases). The V end was cut by 7 bases, the J end by 8 bases, with 9 bases between. The CDR3 runs 11 residues. Germline CDR1 WSHSY, CDR2 SAAADI.

The gene calls are TRBV5-3 and TRBJ2-1, with 7 bases aligning to TRBD1. TRBV5-3 is filed as an ORF, its function uncertain. The CDR3 totals 16 residues. After removal of 2 bases from V and 0 bases from J, the junction contained 5 bases not matched to a gene. The CDR3 protein is CARSLTGTDSYNEQFF. The DNA of the CDR3 is TGTGCCAGAAGCTTAACCGGGACAGACTCCTACAATGAGCAGTTCTTC.

The chain links TRBV3-1 (or the pseudogene TRBV3-2) to TRBJ1-1; TRBD1 is a possible D gene (5 bases). Germline V lookup: CDR1 LGHDT, CDR2 YNNKEL (reference sequence). The CDR3 runs to 15 residues. Trimming cost V 1 base and J 4 bases, with 13 bases left between them. CDR3 bases: TGTGCCAGCAGCCAAGTTCCAGGGTCTACCACTGAAGCTTTCTTT. As protein: CASSQVPGSTTEAFF.

Regarding this clone: Germline is not matched at one junction end, which may reflect a read error. V is TRBV7-7 and J is TRBJ2-5, with 8 bases matching TRBD2. CDR1 and CDR2 from the germline V gene are SSHAT and FNYEAQ (reference sequence). CDR3 size: 16 residues. The CDR3 DNA sequence: TGTGCTAGCAGCCCGGGAGGGGCAGGACATGAAGAGACCCAGTACTTC. As protein: CASSPGGAGHEETQYF.

This clone has just a few counts. The V call is TRBV7-2, the J call TRBJ1-5, with D possibly matching TRBD1 (5 bases). CDR1 is SGHTA and CDR2 is FQGNSA in the germline V gene. With 5 bases removed from V and 16 bases from J, the gap between germline ends came to 24 bases. The CDR3 is made up of 14 amino acids. Written as DNA, the CDR3 is TGTGCCAGCAGCCGTTTTCCGGGACTGGACTATCTACATTTT. It yields the protein CASSRFPGLDYLHF. The full variable domain, in which reference TRBV7-2 and TRBJ1-5 provide the parts outside the CDR3, is GAGVSQSPSNKVTEKGKDVELRCDPISGHTALYWYRQSLGQGLEFLIYFQGNSAPDKSGLPSDRFSAERTGGSVSTLTIQRTQQEDSAVYLCASSRFPGLDYLHFGDGTRLSIL.

This chain joins TRBV5-5 and TRBJ1-1; 9 positions match TRBD1. Germline V gene lookup returns CDR1 SGHKS and CDR2 YYEKEE (reference sequence). V was clipped by 4 bases and J by 3 bases; unmatched bases: 4. This CDR3 is 14 amino acids long. CDR3 residues: CASSLDRGYTEAFF. The CDR3 DNA reads as TGTGCCAGCAGCCTGGACAGGGGATACACTGAAGCTTTCTTT.

A word on this clone: Other nucleotide sequences from this sample produce the same CDR3. V is TRBV27 and J is TRBJ2-1, with D maybe TRBD1 (6 bases). The CDR3 runs 16 residues. Germline-derived CDR1 and CDR2 are MNHEY and SMNVEV (reference sequence). Trimming took 0 bases from V and 6 from J, leaving 15 bases between them. The CDR3 bases are TGTGCCAGCAGTTTATCCCCAGGGGCAGGAGGCAATGAGCAGTTCTTC. Translated: CASSLSPGAGGNEQFF.

The chain is built from TRBV27 and TRBJ2-7, with 11 bases matching TRBD2. Germline CDR1 and CDR2: MNHEY and SMNVEV (reference sequence). This CDR3 has 16 residues. The ends lost 4 bases at V and 5 bases at J; junction bases unmatched: 10. Here the CDR3 DNA reads TGTGCCAGCAGTTCCATTTTAGCGGGAGGGTCTCACGAGCAGTACTTC. It codes for CASSSILAGGSHEQYF.

The rearrangement uses TRBV12-3 or TRBV12-4 and TRBJ1-1; TRBD1 might be the D (6 bases). Trimming removed 5 bases at V and 10 bases at J, with 14 bases between. This CDR3 contains 12 residues. The CDR3 DNA sequence: TGTGCCAGCAGTCTTATACAGGGTGGAGCTTTCTTT. Translating gives CASSLIQGGAFF.

V gene TRBV4-1 combines with J gene TRBJ1-6, with D unclear. Trimming left V 1 base short and J 7 bases short, with 8 bases between. The CDR3 extends over 14 amino acids. Germline V gene data show CDR1 as MGHRA and CDR2 as YSYEKL. In DNA, the CDR3 is TGCGCCAGCAGCCAAGTGGGCCCAAATTCACCCCTCCACTTT. Translation gives CASSQVGPNSPLHF.

The rearrangement joins TRBV28 to TRBJ1-6; 9 bases are shared with TRBD1. Looked up from germline, CDR1 is MDHEN and CDR2 is SYDVKM. V lost 6 bases, J lost 8 bases, and 8 bases stayed unmatched. The CDR3 runs to 15 residues. The CDR3 spells CASRQQGAVYSPLHF. CDR3 bases: TGTGCCAGCAGGCAACAGGGGGCTGTTTATTCACCCCTCCACTTT.

V gene TRBV2 combines with J gene TRBJ2-4; TRBD1 matches 8 bases. CDR3 length equals 19 residues. The V gene's germline CDR1 is SNHLY and CDR2 FYNNEI. J gave up 0 bases and V 6 bases, and 16 bases lay outside the gene matches. In DNA, the CDR3 is TGTGCCAGCAGCCTCGGACAGGGAGGACTCCGACTAGCCAAAAACATTCAGTACTTC. Protein product: CASSLGQGGLRLAKNIQYF.

With respect to this clone: Relative to the germline gene, one junction end is altered; a read error may explain this. The V and J genes are TRBV5-4 and TRBJ2-2, with 9 bases fitting TRBD2. The germline gives CDR1 SGHNT, CDR2 YYREEE (reference sequence). The CDR3 runs 20 residues. The CDR3 DNA is TGTGCCAGCAGCTTCAAGGTGAGGTGGCGGGAGGGCCCAGAACACCGGGGAGCTGTTTTT. Protein: CASSFKVRWREGPEHRGAVF. Combining the CDR3 with reference TRBV5-4 and TRBJ2-2 gives the whole variable domain ETGVTQSPTHLIKTRGQQVTLRCSSQSGHNTVSWYQQALGQGPQFIFQYYREEENGRGNFPPRFSGLQFPNYSSELNVNALELDDSALYLCASSFKVRWREGPEHRGAVFGEGSRLTVL.

This chain joins TRBV15 and TRBJ2-5; D may be TRBD2 (5 bases). V lost 1 base and J lost 3, with 12 bases in between. The CDR3 has 15 residues. Germline values: CDR1 LNHNV, CDR2 YYDKDF (reference sequence). The CDR3 sequence: CATSRGAGGKETQYF. The CDR3 DNA sequence: TGTGCCACCAGCAGAGGTGCGGGCGGAAAAGAGACCCAGTACTTC.

The V call is TRBV7-9, the J call TRBJ2-1; 13 bases line up with TRBD2. This CDR3 contains 19 residues. Germline-derived CDR1 and CDR2 are SEHNR and FQNEAQ (reference sequence). J lost 0 bases, V lost 5 bases, and 10 bases had no gene match. CDR3 coding DNA: TGTGCCAGCAGCCCTTTGAGGACTAGCGGGGGAAACTCCTACAATGAGCAGTTCTTC. Translation gives CASSPLRTSGGNSYNEQFF. Filled out from reference TRBV7-9 and TRBJ2-1, the complete variable domain reads DTGVSQNPRHKITKRGQNVTFRCDPISEHNRLYWYRQTLGQGPEFLTYFQNEAQLEKSRLLSDRFSAERPKGSFSTLEIQRTEQGDSAMYLCASSPLRTSGGNSYNEQFFGPGTRLTVL.

The CDR3 spells CASSLYRVPRDEQYF. For the CDR3, the DNA is TGTGCCAGCAGCCTCTACAGGGTACCGCGGGACGAGCAGTACTTC. The V and J genes are TRBV6-5 and TRBJ2-7, with D possibly matching TRBD1 (6 bases). The germline V and J ends were trimmed by 6 bases and 5 bases, with 20 bases remaining between them. The CDR3 covers 15 residues. Per the germline V gene, CDR1 is MNHEY and CDR2 is SVGAGI.

The chain recombines TRBV7-3 with TRBJ2-1; 8 positions agree with TRBD2. Losses at the gene ends were 5 bases for V and 0 bases for J; bases not matched to a gene: 6. Germline V gene data show CDR1 as SGHTA and CDR2 as FQGTGA. CDR3 length: 16 amino acids. In DNA form, the CDR3 reads TGTGCCAGCAGCCAGTTAGCGGGGAGCTCCTACAATGAGCAGTTCTTC. This codes for CASSQLAGSSYNEQFF.

This chain links TRBV5-6 with TRBJ1-1; a possible D gene is TRBD1 (6 bases). V dropped 7 bases and J dropped 10 bases, with 20 bases sitting between them. Germline assignment: CDR1 SGHDT and CDR2 YYEEEE. The CDR3 totals 13 residues. The CDR3 region is CASLQQGEFGAFF. CDR3 sequence (DNA): TGTGCCAGCCTACAACAGGGAGAATTCGGAGCTTTCTTT.

This chain connects TRBV30 to TRBJ2-7, with D perhaps matching TRBD1 (5 bases). Deletions cut 2 bases from V and 4 bases from J, with 9 bases between. Germline V lookup: CDR1 GTSNPN, CDR2 SVGIG (reference sequence). The CDR3 is 12 residues long. The CDR3 reads CAWSRDSYEQYV. In DNA form, the CDR3 reads TGTGCCTGGAGTCGAGACAGTTACGAGCAGTACGTC.

The V and J genes are TRBV4-1 and TRBJ1-2; perhaps TRBD1 as D (5 bases). With 1 base removed from V and 4 bases from J, the gap between germline ends came to 10 bases. The CDR3 is made up of 14 amino acids. Germline lookup yields CDR1 MGHRA and CDR2 YSYEKL. CDR3 DNA: TGCGCCAGCAGCCAAGGGGGGACTGCCTATGGCTACACCTTC. Its protein is CASSQGGTAYGYTF.

The chain recombines TRBV11-2 with TRBJ2-5; D possibly corresponds to TRBD2 (6 bases). CDR1 and CDR2 from the germline V gene are SGHAT and FQNNGV. V was trimmed by 1 base and J by 1 base, leaving 16 bases between them. There are 17 residues in the CDR3. The CDR3 loop reads CASSLGRGWRSQETQYF. CDR3 DNA: TGTGCCAGCAGCTTAGGACGGGGGTGGAGGTCCCAAGAGACCCAGTACTTC.

The chain uses TRBV27 and TRBJ1-5; no clear D gene. Germline V CDR1 and CDR2: MNHEY, SMNVEV (reference sequence). The CDR3 spans 16 residues. The V end was cut by 0 bases, the J end by 4 bases, with 13 bases between. The CDR3 nucleotides are TGTGCCAGCAGTTTATCTGGCGGACTCTCTAATCAGCCCCAGCATTTT. Encoded protein: CASSLSGGLSNQPQHF.

This chain connects TRBV28 to TRBJ1-2; no definite D call. CDR3 length: 16 residues. The V and J ends lost 5 bases and 0 bases respectively, with 16 bases between them. The germline V gene encodes CDR1 MDHEN and CDR2 SYDVKM. CDR3 nucleotide sequence: TGTGCCAGCAGTCCCTCTTTGGCCCTTTCTAACTATGGCTACACCTTC. It yields the protein CASSPSLALSNYGYTF.